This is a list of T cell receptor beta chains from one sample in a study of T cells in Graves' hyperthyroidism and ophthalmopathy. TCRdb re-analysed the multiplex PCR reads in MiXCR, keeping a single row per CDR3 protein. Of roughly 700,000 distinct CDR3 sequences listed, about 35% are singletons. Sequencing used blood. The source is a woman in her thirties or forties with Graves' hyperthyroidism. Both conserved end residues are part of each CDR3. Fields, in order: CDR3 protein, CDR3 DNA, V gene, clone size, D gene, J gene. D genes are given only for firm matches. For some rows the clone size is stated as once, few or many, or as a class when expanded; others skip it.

CDR3aa: CSASPGAGGWAEAFF; CDR3nt: TGCAGTGCTAGCCCCGGGGCAGGTGGGTGGGCTGAAGCTTTCTTT; v_gene: TRBV20-1; abundance: -; d_gene: -; j_gene: TRBJ1-1
CDR3aa: CSVSPTSLGGAGGYTF; CDR3nt: TGCAGCGTTTCTCCCACCTCCCTCGGGGGGGCTGGGGGCTACACCTTC; v_gene: TRBV29-1; abundance: many; d_gene: -; j_gene: TRBJ1-2
CDR3aa: CASAREDDGELFF; CDR3nt: TGTGCCAGTGCGCGGGAGGATGACGGGGAGCTGTTTTTT; v_gene: TRBV19; abundance: few; d_gene: TRBD2; j_gene: TRBJ2-2
CDR3aa: CASSTSGGNQPQHF; CDR3nt: TGTGCCAGCAGTACCTCGGGGGGCAATCAGCCCCAGCATTTT; v_gene: TRBV12-3/TRBV12-4; abundance: many; d_gene: -; j_gene: TRBJ1-5
CDR3aa: CASRQNQPQHF; CDR3nt: TGTGCCAGCAGGCAGAATCAGCCCCAGCATTTT; v_gene: TRBV2; abundance: many; d_gene: -; j_gene: TRBJ1-5
CDR3aa: CASGLMVVRALSGNTIYF; CDR3nt: TGTGCTAGTGGTTTGATGGTCGTACGGGCCCTCTCTGGAAACACCATATATTTT; v_gene: TRBV12-5; abundance: -; d_gene: -; j_gene: TRBJ1-3
CDR3aa: CASTGDTHNEQFF; CDR3nt: TGTGCCAGCACGGGGGACACTCACAATGAGCAGTTCTTC; v_gene: TRBV2; abundance: -; d_gene: -; j_gene: TRBJ2-1
CDR3aa: CSARVGVDSPLHF; CDR3nt: TGCAGTGCTAGAGTGGGGGTCGATTCACCCCTCCACTTT; v_gene: TRBV20-1; abundance: -; d_gene: -; j_gene: TRBJ1-6
CDR3aa: CASSPRGPAGAQETQYF; CDR3nt: TGTGCCAGCAGTCCGCGAGGGCCAGCGGGGGCCCAAGAGACCCAGTACTTC; v_gene: TRBV6-2/TRBV6-3; abundance: few; d_gene: TRBD2; j_gene: TRBJ2-5
CDR3aa: CASSARYSVLWDANVLTF; CDR3nt: TGTGCCAGCAGTGCCCGTTACAGCGTCCTCTGGGACGCCAACGTCCTGACTTTC; v_gene: TRBV12-3/TRBV12-4; abundance: few; d_gene: -; j_gene: TRBJ2-6
CDR3aa: CASSFWGIESNQPQHF; CDR3nt: TGTGCCAGCAGCTTCTGGGGTATAGAAAGCAATCAGCCCCAGCATTTT; v_gene: TRBV5-4; abundance: few; d_gene: -; j_gene: TRBJ1-5
CDR3aa: CASLPTGHPGNTIYF; CDR3nt: TGTGCCAGCTTACCCACAGGGCATCCTGGAAACACCATATATTTT; v_gene: TRBV18; abundance: -; d_gene: -; j_gene: TRBJ1-3
CDR3aa: CASSLGGTEYEQYF; CDR3nt: TGTGCCAGCAGCTTAGGGGGGACGGAGTACGAGCAGTACTTC; v_gene: TRBV11-2; abundance: many; d_gene: -; j_gene: TRBJ2-7
CDR3aa: CASRGVEMGPLHF; CDR3nt: TGTGCCAGTAGGGGAGTAGAGATGGGACCCCTCCACTTT; v_gene: TRBV19; abundance: -; d_gene: -; j_gene: TRBJ1-6
CDR3aa: CASSFGAVDTGELFF; CDR3nt: TGTGCCAGCAGTTTTGGTGCCGTGGACACCGGGGAGCTGTTTTTT; v_gene: TRBV12-3/TRBV12-4; abundance: -; d_gene: -; j_gene: TRBJ2-2
CDR3aa: CATSDAQGGNQPQHF; CDR3nt: TGTGCCACCAGTGATGCCCAGGGTGGCAATCAGCCCCAGCATTTT; v_gene: TRBV24-1; abundance: few; d_gene: -; j_gene: TRBJ1-5
CDR3aa: CASSLALTLADSYEQYF; CDR3nt: TGTGCCAGCAGCTTAGCGCTGACACTAGCGGACTCCTACGAGCAGTACTTC; v_gene: TRBV7-8; abundance: -; d_gene: TRBD2; j_gene: TRBJ2-7
CDR3aa: CSAREHSQNYGYTF; CDR3nt: TGCAGTGCTAGAGAACACAGCCAAAACTATGGCTACACCTTC; v_gene: TRBV20-1; abundance: many; d_gene: -; j_gene: TRBJ1-2
CDR3aa: CASSRPKGGLNTEAFF; CDR3nt: TGCGCCAGCAGCCGACCCAAAGGGGGACTGAACACTGAAGCTTTCTTT; v_gene: TRBV4-3; abundance: -; d_gene: -; j_gene: TRBJ1-1
CDR3aa: CASSRGTISGNTIYF; CDR3nt: TGTGCCAGCAGCCGGGGGACGATCTCTGGAAACACCATATATTTT; v_gene: TRBV7-9; abundance: many; d_gene: -; j_gene: TRBJ1-3
CDR3aa: CSARTSQDTGELFF; CDR3nt: TGCAGTGCAAGGACTAGTCAGGATACCGGGGAGCTGTTTTTT; v_gene: TRBV20-1; abundance: -; d_gene: TRBD2; j_gene: TRBJ2-2
CDR3aa: CSARPQVSNYGYTF; CDR3nt: TGCAGTGCTAGGCCACAGGTGTCCAACTATGGCTACACCTTC; v_gene: TRBV20-1; abundance: -; d_gene: -; j_gene: TRBJ1-2
CDR3aa: CASSPAFGENSPLHF; CDR3nt: TGTGCCAGCAGCCCCGCGTTCGGGGAGAATTCACCCCTCCACTTT; v_gene: TRBV7-9; abundance: many; d_gene: -; j_gene: TRBJ1-6
CDR3aa: CAISERSGTTNEKLFF; CDR3nt: TGTGCCATCAGTGAGAGGTCGGGGACAACTAATGAAAAACTGTTTTTT; v_gene: TRBV10-3; abundance: many; d_gene: -; j_gene: TRBJ1-4
CDR3aa: CASSIGAGGQPQHF; CDR3nt: TGTGCCAGTAGTATTGGGGCAGGGGGTCAGCCCCAGCATTTT; v_gene: TRBV19; abundance: many; d_gene: TRBD1; j_gene: TRBJ1-5
CDR3aa: CASTKGRQETQYF; CDR3nt: TGTGCCAGCACCAAGGGACGGCAAGAGACCCAGTACTTC; v_gene: TRBV6-5; abundance: many; d_gene: -; j_gene: TRBJ2-5
CDR3aa: CASSQGEGADYGYTF; CDR3nt: TGCGCCAGCAGCCAAGGGGAGGGCGCGGACTATGGCTACACCTTC; v_gene: TRBV4-3; abundance: -; d_gene: -; j_gene: TRBJ1-2
CDR3aa: CASSSLTGGNEQFF; CDR3nt: TGTGCCAGCAGCTCCTTGACAGGGGGCAATGAGCAGTTCTTC; v_gene: TRBV11-1; abundance: -; d_gene: TRBD1; j_gene: TRBJ2-1
CDR3aa: CASMGVQGASTDTQYF; CDR3nt: TGTGCCAGCATGGGCGTACAGGGAGCTTCGACAGATACGCAGTATTTT; v_gene: TRBV6-1; abundance: -; d_gene: -; j_gene: TRBJ2-3
CDR3aa: CASSWGRDGEAFF; CDR3nt: TGTGCCAGCAGTTGGGGCCGGGACGGTGAAGCTTTCTTT; v_gene: TRBV12-3/TRBV12-4; abundance: many; d_gene: -; j_gene: TRBJ1-1
CDR3aa: CASSLDSPDSSTQYF; CDR3nt: TGTGCCAGCAGCTTAGATAGTCCGGACAGCTCTACGCAGTATTTT; v_gene: TRBV5-5; abundance: few; d_gene: -; j_gene: TRBJ2-3
CDR3aa: CSAIKTERTDATNEKLFF; CDR3nt: TGCAGCGCCATAAAAACTGAAAGGACGGATGCAACTAATGAAAAACTGTTTTTT; v_gene: TRBV29-1; abundance: many; d_gene: -; j_gene: TRBJ1-4
CDR3aa: CASSDDTIPAEAFF; CDR3nt: TGCGCCAGCAGTGACGACACCATCCCGGCTGAAGCTTTCTTT; v_gene: TRBV10-2; abundance: many; d_gene: -; j_gene: TRBJ1-1
CDR3aa: CASSRTQGPGGELFF; CDR3nt: TGTGCCAGCAGTCGAACACAGGGCCCCGGCGGGGAGCTGTTTTTT; v_gene: TRBV7-2; abundance: -; d_gene: -; j_gene: TRBJ2-2
CDR3aa: CASTHTQETQYF; CDR3nt: TGCGCCAGCACTCATACACAGGAGACCCAGTACTTC; v_gene: TRBV10-2; abundance: many; d_gene: -; j_gene: TRBJ2-5
CDR3aa: CASSSPLAGKETQYF; CDR3nt: TGTGCCAGCAGCTCCCCTCTAGCGGGGAAAGAGACCCAGTACTTC; v_gene: TRBV7-9; abundance: -; d_gene: TRBD2; j_gene: TRBJ2-5
CDR3aa: CASSLGQDAGELFF; CDR3nt: TGCGCCAGCAGCTTGGGGCAGGACGCCGGGGAGCTGTTTTTT; v_gene: TRBV5-1; abundance: -; d_gene: -; j_gene: TRBJ2-2
CDR3aa: CAWNRGPTYEQYF; CDR3nt: TGTGCCTGGAATCGGGGACCTACCTACGAGCAGTACTTC; v_gene: TRBV30; abundance: -; d_gene: -; j_gene: TRBJ2-7
CDR3aa: CSARTVKYSYEQYF; CDR3nt: TGCAGTGCCCGGACAGTGAAGTACTCCTACGAGCAGTACTTC; v_gene: TRBV20-1; abundance: -; d_gene: -; j_gene: TRBJ2-7
CDR3aa: CSATPPTGAYEQYF; CDR3nt: TGCAGCGCCACACCCCCGACAGGGGCCTACGAGCAGTACTTC; v_gene: TRBV29-1; abundance: few; d_gene: TRBD1; j_gene: TRBJ2-7
CDR3aa: CASSRQGMEAFF; CDR3nt: TGTGCCAGCAGCCGACAGGGGATGGAAGCTTTCTTT; v_gene: TRBV7-2; abundance: many; d_gene: TRBD1; j_gene: TRBJ1-1
CDR3aa: CASRPGQGFSGANVLTF; CDR3nt: TGTGCCAGCAGACCGGGACAGGGCTTCTCTGGGGCCAACGTCCTGACTTTC; v_gene: TRBV25-1; abundance: few; d_gene: TRBD1; j_gene: TRBJ2-6
CDR3aa: CASSPRTSGGETQYF; CDR3nt: TGTGCCAGCAGTCCAAGGACTAGCGGAGGGGAGACCCAGTACTTC; v_gene: TRBV12-3/TRBV12-4; abundance: -; d_gene: TRBD2; j_gene: TRBJ2-5